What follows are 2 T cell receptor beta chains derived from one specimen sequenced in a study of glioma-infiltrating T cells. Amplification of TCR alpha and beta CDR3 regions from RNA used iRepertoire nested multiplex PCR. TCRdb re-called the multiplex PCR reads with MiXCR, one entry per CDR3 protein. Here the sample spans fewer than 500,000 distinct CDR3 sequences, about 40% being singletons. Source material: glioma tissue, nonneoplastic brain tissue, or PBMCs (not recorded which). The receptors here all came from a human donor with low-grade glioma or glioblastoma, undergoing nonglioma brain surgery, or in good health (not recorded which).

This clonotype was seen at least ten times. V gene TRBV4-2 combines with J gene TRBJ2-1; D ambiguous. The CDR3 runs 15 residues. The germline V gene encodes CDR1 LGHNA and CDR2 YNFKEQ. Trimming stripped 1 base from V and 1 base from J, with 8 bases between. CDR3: CASSQAGMSYNEQFF. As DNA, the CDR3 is TGTGCCAGCAGCCAAGCAGGCATGTCCTACAATGAGCAGTTCTTC.

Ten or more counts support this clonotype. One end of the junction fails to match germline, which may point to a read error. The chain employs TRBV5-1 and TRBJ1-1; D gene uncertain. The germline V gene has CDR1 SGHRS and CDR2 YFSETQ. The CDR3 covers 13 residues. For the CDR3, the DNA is TGTGCCAGCAGTTTTACAGTGAACACTGAAGCTTTCTTT. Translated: CASSFTVNTEAFF.